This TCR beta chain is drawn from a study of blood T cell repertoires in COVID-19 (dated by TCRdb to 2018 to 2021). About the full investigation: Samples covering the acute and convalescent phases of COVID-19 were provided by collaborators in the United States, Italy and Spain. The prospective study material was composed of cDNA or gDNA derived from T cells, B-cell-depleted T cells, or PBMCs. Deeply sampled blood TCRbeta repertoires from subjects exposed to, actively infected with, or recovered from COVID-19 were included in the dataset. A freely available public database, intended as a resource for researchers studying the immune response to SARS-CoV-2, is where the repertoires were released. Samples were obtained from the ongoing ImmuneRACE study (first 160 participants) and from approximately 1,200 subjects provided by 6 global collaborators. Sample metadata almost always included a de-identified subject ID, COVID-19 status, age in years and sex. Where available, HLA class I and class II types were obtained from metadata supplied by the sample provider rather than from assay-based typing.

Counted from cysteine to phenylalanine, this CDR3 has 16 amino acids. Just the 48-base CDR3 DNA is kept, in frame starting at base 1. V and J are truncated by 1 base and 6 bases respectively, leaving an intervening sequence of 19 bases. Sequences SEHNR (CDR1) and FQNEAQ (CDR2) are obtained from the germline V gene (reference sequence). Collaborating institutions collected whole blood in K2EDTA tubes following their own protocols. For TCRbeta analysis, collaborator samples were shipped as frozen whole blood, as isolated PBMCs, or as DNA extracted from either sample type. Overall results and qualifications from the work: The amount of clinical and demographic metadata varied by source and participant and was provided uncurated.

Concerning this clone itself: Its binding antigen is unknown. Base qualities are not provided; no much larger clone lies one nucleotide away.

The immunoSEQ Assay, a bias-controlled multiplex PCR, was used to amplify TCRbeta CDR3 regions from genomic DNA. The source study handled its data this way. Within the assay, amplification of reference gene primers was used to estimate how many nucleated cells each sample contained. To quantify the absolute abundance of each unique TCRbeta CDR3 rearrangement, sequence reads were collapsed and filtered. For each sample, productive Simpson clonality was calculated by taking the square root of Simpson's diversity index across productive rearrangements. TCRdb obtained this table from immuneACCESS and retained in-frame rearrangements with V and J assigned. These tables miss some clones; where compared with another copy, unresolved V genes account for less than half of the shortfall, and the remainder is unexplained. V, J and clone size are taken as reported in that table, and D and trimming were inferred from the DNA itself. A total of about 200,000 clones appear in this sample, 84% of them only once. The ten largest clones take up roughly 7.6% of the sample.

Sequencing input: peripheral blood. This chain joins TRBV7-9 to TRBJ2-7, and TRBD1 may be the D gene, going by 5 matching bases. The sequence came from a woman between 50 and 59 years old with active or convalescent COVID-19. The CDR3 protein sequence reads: CASSLGGTRQFTEQYF. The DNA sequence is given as TGTGCCAGCAGCTTAGGGGGCACACGGCAATTTACCGAGCAGTACTTC.